Below are 18 T cell receptor beta chains sequenced from a single sample in a study of blood T cell repertoires in COVID-19. Method: immunoSEQ multiplex PCR; TCRdb's copy keeps in-frame clones and lacks some. The sample has fewer than 200,000 clones, about 80% seen once. Input material: peripheral blood. The receptor set was obtained from an older woman with acute or convalescent COVID-19.

For the CDR3, the DNA is TGCAGCACCGGGACAGGGTACGGAGAGACCCAGTACTTC. Protein sequence: CSTGTGYGETQYF. V and J are TRBV29-1 and TRBJ2-5, with 9 positions matching TRBD1. V trimming: 8 bases; J trimming: 4 bases; junction bases outside the gene matches: 8. The CDR3 extends over 13 amino acids. CDR1 and CDR2 from the germline V gene are SQVTM and ANQGSEA.

As to this clone: This sample also contains other DNA sequences that code for the same CDR3. In nucleotides, the CDR3 is TGTGCCAGCAGCCCCACCCAGGGTAACACTGAAGCTTTCTTT. This translates into CASSPTQGNTEAFF. The rearrangement uses TRBV7-9 and TRBJ1-1, with D maybe TRBD1 (5 bases). This CDR3 has 14 amino acids. The V gene's germline CDR1 is SEHNR and CDR2 FQNEAQ (reference sequence). Trimming cost V 5 bases and J 2 bases, with 12 bases left between them.

This clone was counted a single time. The chain combines TRBV6-2 or TRBV6-3 with TRBJ2-1; 7 bases fit TRBD2. CDR1 and CDR2 from the germline V gene are MNHEY and SVGEGT. The CDR3 runs 14 residues. The V and J ends lost 1 base and 9 bases, in that order; junction bases with no gene match: 6. CDR3 nucleotides: TGTGCCAGCAGTTACTTAACTAGCGCAAGTGAGCAGTTCTTC. Encoded protein: CASSYLTSASEQFF.

The V and J genes are TRBV19 and TRBJ2-3; 8 bases align to TRBD2. The CDR3 loop spans 18 amino acids. Germline-derived CDR1 and CDR2 are LNHDA and SQIVND (reference sequence). V was clipped by 3 bases and J by 0 bases; unmatched bases: 11. For the CDR3, the DNA is TGTGCCAGTAGTATCTCCGCGGGAGGCACGGGGAGCACAGATACGCAGTATTTT. It codes for CASSISAGGTGSTDTQYF.

The V gene is TRBV27, the J gene TRBJ1-1; the D gene is possibly TRBD1 (6 bases). The germline CDR1 and CDR2 sequences are MNHEY and SMNVEV (reference sequence). The CDR3 runs to 16 residues. Trimming pared 5 bases from V and 10 bases from J, leaving 26 bases between. The DNA of the CDR3 is TGTGCCAGCAGTCCTATCGCTCAGGCAGGGGTGGGCGGAGCTTTCTTT. It translates to CASSPIAQAGVGGAFF.

The chain is built from TRBV7-2 and TRBJ1-4, with 9 bases lining up with TRBD1. The CDR3 runs to 14 residues. The V segment lost 3 bases and the J segment 6 bases; nucleotides outside the gene matches: 2. Germline V CDR1 and CDR2: SGHTA, FQGNSA. The CDR3 sequence: CASSFRTGDEKLFF. CDR3 DNA sequence: TGTGCCAGCAGCTTTCGGACAGGGGATGAAAAACTGTTTTTT. The full variable domain, completed using reference TRBV7-2 and TRBJ1-4, is GAGVSQSPSNKVTEKGKDVELRCDPISGHTALYWYRQSLGQGLEFLIYFQGNSAPDKSGLPSDRFSAERTGGSVSTLTIQRTQQEDSAVYLCASSFRTGDEKLFFGSGTQLSVL.

This clone was counted a single time. The chain has TRBV6-5 and TRBJ2-2; 8 nucleotides align to TRBD1. The germline V gene has CDR1 MNHEY and CDR2 SVGAGI. This CDR3 comprises 14 residues. J was trimmed by 4 bases and V by 4 bases; bases with no gene match: 2. The CDR3 nucleotides read TGTGCCAGCAGTTCCACAGGGGGCACCGGGGAGCTGTTTTTT. This codes for CASSSTGGTGELFF.

This chain connects TRBV15 to TRBJ1-5; D ambiguous. V was trimmed by 0 bases and J by 5 bases, leaving 5 bases between them. CDR3 length equals 13 residues. Germline assignment: CDR1 LNHNV and CDR2 YYDKDF (reference sequence). CDR3 in DNA: TGTGCCACCAGCAGAGAACGCGATCAGCCCCAGCATTTT. Translating gives CATSRERDQPQHF.

The gene calls are TRBV7-2 and TRBJ2-1, with D hard to call. The CDR3 consists of 13 residues. Trimming took off 6 bases at V and 1 base at J, with 7 bases between the two ends. Germline V gene lookup returns CDR1 SGHTA and CDR2 FQGNSA. CDR3 in DNA: TGTGCCAGCAGGGCGGCTTCCTACAATGAGCAGTTCTTC. Translated, it gives CASRAASYNEQFF.

This chain links TRBV9 with TRBJ1-3; maybe TRBD1 (5 bases). This CDR3 spans 13 amino acids. Germline-derived CDR1 and CDR2 are SGDLS and YYNGEE. V gave up 5 bases and J gave up 2 bases, with 8 bases separating them. The CDR3 DNA is TGTGCCAGCAGTGGGGCCGCTGGAAACACCATATATTTT. Encoded protein: CASSGAAGNTIYF.

The chain carries TRBV28 and TRBJ2-7; 8 bases fit TRBD2. Germline trimming cut 3 bases from V and 5 bases from J; bases unmatched to any gene: 15. This CDR3 has 17 amino acids. The germline V gene encodes CDR1 MDHEN and CDR2 SYDVKM. The CDR3 loop reads CASSFGPPFPGGHEQYF. CDR3 nucleotide sequence: TGTGCCAGCAGTTTTGGCCCCCCCTTTCCGGGAGGGCACGAGCAGTACTTC.

In this sample, this clone turned up once. This chain links TRBV7-3 with TRBJ1-3; D gene uncertain. The CDR3 has 15 residues. CDR1 and CDR2 from the germline V gene are SGHTA and FQGTGA. The V end was cut by 6 bases, the J end by 0 bases, with 12 bases between. CDR3 residues: CASSSRGGSGNTIYF. The CDR3 DNA sequence: TGTGCCAGCAGTTCCCGGGGAGGCTCTGGAAACACCATATATTTT.

This chain joins TRBV3-1 (or the pseudogene TRBV3-2) and TRBJ2-1, with 16 bases fitting TRBD2. The CDR3 totals 14 residues. Trimming took 7 bases from V and 9 from J; bases not matched to a gene: 3. Germline lookup yields CDR1 LGHDT and CDR2 YNNKEL (reference sequence). The CDR3 coding sequence is TGTGCCAGCACCGGGACTAGCGGGAGGGGTGAGCAGTTCTTC. It yields the protein CASTGTSGRGEQFF.

This rearrangement joins TRBV7-3 to TRBJ2-7, with TRBD1 matching 8 bases. V shed 5 bases and J 2 bases; nucleotides not matched to a gene: 11. The V gene's germline CDR1 is SGHTA and CDR2 FQGTGA. This CDR3 comprises 16 residues. The CDR3 DNA reads as TGTGCCAGCAGCCCAAACAGGGGGTACCCCCCCTACGAGCAGTACTTC. Encoded protein: CASSPNRGYPPYEQYF.

J is TRBJ1-6 and V is TRBV7-3; D ambiguous. V lost 1 base and J 6 bases, leaving 4 bases between the germline ends. CDR3 size: 13 residues. CDR1 and CDR2 (germline): SGHTA, FQGTGA. In DNA, the CDR3 is TGTGCCAGCAGCTTAATATTTAATTCACCCCTCCACTTT. Protein product: CASSLIFNSPLHF.

This chain links TRBV9 with TRBJ1-2; a weak D match, TRBD1 (5 bases). Trimming left V 0 bases short and J 8 bases short, with 11 bases between. Germline loops: CDR1 SGDLS, CDR2 YYNGEE. This CDR3 region has 13 residues. The DNA for the CDR3 is TGTGCCAGCAGCGTAGGCCTAGGGGTAGGCTACACCTTC. This translates into CASSVGLGVGYTF.

The chain employs TRBV5-1 and TRBJ2-2; 7 nucleotides agree with TRBD1. Germline CDR1 is SGHRS and CDR2 is YFSETQ. The CDR3 is 16 amino acids. J lost 0 bases, V lost 4 bases, and 6 bases had no gene match. The CDR3 protein is CASSPGQKANTGELFF. The CDR3 nucleotides are TGCGCCAGCAGCCCGGGACAGAAAGCGAACACCGGGGAGCTGTTTTTT.

V gene TRBV5-1 combines with J gene TRBJ2-3; D is perhaps TRBD2 (5 bases). The germline V gene encodes CDR1 SGHRS and CDR2 YFSETQ. V dropped 6 bases and J dropped 0 bases, with 17 bases sitting between them. This CDR3 comprises 16 residues. The CDR3 is CASKMGNSASTDTQYF. CDR3 DNA sequence: TGCGCCAGCAAGATGGGTAATAGCGCCAGCACAGATACGCAGTATTTT.